The T cell receptor (beta chain) described here comes from a study of identical twins. cDNA molecules carried unique molecular identifiers, and template switching added a universal primer site. Each CDR3 protein is one row after TCRdb ran MiXCR on the 5' RACE reads. The table records about 220,000 distinct CDR3 sequences, 9.4% of them present only once. Each donor was a healthy Caucasian. Study results and limitations: Sequences that were beta out-of-frame showed weaker excess twin sharing. Zero-insertion analyses could be partly confounded by invariant MAIT and iNKT cells.

This clonotype appeared many times. The antigen remains undetermined. The TCR sequence derives from a woman aged 18-35 years in good health. Source material: memory (CD45RO+) T cells sorted from blood.

CDR3 residues: CARGPLGELFF. In DNA form, the CDR3 reads TGTGCCCGGGGACCCCTAGGGGAGCTGTTTTTT. The chain has TRBV9 and TRBJ2-2; the D call may be TRBD1 or TRBD2 (5 bases each). The V and J ends lost 10 bases and 8 bases respectively, with 12 bases between them. CDR1 is SGDLS and CDR2 is YYNGEE in the germline V gene. This CDR3 has 11 amino acids.